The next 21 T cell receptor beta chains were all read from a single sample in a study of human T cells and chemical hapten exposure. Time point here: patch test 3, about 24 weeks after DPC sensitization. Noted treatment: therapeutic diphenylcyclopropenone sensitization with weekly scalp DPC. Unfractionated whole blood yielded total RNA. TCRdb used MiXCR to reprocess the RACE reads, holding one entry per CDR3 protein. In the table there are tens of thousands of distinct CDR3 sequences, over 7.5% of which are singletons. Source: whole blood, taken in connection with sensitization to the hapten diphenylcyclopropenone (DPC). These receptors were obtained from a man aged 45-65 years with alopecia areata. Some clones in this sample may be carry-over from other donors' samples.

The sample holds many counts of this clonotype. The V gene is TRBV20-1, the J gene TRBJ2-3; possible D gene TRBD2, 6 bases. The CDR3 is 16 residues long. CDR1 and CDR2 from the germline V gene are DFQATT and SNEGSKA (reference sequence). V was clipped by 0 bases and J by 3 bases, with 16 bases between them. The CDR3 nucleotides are TGCAGTGCTAGAGATCTGGCCGGGAGAAAGACAGATACGCAGTATTTT. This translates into CSARDLAGRKTDTQYF.

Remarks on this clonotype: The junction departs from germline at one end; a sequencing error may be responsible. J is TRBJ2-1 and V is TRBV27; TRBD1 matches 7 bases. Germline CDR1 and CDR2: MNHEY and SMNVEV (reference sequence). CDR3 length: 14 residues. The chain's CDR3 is CASGLSTGPNEQFF. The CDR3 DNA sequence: TGTGCCAGCGGTTTATCGACAGGGCCCAATGAGCAGTTCTTC.

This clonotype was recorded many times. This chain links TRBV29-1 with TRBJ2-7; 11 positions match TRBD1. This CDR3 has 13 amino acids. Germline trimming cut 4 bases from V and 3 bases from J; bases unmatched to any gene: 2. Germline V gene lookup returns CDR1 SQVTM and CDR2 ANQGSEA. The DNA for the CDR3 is TGCAGCGTTGGGACAGGGGGCCTCTACGAGCAGTACTTC. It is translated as CSVGTGGLYEQYF.

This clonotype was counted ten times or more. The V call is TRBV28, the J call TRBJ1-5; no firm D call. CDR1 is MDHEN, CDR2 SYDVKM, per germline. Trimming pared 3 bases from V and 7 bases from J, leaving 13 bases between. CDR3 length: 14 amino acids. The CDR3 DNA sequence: TGTGCCAGCAGTTTTGTGGGAGGTAGGCAGCCCCAGCATTTT. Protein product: CASSFVGGRQPQHF.

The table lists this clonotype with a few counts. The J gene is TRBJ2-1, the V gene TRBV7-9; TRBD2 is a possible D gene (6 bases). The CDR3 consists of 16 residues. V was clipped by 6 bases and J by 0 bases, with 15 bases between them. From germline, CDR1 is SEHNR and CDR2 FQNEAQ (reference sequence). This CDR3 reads CASSRERVRSYNEQFF. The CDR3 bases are TGTGCCAGCAGTCGCGAGCGGGTCCGCTCCTACAATGAGCAGTTCTTC.

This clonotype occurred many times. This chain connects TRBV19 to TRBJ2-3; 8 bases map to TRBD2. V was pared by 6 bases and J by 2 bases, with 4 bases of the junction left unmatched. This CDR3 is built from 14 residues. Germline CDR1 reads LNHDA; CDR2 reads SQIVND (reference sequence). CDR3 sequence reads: CASRAGDYTDTQYF. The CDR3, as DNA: TGTGCCAGTAGAGCGGGAGACTACACAGATACGCAGTATTTT.

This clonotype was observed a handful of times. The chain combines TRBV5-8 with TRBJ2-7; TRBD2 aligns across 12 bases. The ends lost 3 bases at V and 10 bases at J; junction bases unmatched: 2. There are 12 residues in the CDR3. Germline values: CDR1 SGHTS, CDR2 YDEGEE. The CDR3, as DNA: TGTGCCAGCAGCTGGGGACTAGCGGGCCAGTACTTC. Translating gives CASSWGLAGQYF.

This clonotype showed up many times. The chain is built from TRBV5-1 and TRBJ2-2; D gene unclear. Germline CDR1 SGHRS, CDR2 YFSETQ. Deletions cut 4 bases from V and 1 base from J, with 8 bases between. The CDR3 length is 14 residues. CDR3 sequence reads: CASSPAGNTGELFF. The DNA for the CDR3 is TGCGCCAGCAGCCCTGCCGGGAACACCGGGGAGCTGTTTTTT.

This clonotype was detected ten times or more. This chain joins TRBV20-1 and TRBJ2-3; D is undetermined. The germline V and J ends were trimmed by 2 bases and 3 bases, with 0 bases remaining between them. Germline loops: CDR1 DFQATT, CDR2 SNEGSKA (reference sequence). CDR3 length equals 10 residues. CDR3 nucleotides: TGCAGTGCTAGAACAGATACGCAGTATTTT. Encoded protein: CSARTDTQYF.

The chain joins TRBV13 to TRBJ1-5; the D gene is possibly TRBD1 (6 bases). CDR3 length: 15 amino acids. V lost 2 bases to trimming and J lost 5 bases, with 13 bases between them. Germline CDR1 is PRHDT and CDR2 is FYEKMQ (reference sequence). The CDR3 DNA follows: TGTGCCAGCAGCTTAAGGGGGACGCCGGATCAGCCCCAGCATTTT. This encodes CASSLRGTPDQPQHF. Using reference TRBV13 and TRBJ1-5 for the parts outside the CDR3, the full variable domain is AAGVIQSPRHLIKEKRETATLKCYPIPRHDTVYWYQQGPGQDPQFLISFYEKMQSDKGSIPDRFSAQQFSDYHSELNMSSLELGDSALYFCASSLRGTPDQPQHFGDGTRLSIL.

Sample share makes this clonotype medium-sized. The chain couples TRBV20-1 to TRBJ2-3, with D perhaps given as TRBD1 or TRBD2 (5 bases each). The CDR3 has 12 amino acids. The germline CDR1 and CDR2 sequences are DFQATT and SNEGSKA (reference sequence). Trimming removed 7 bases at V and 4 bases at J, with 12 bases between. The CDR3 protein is CSGVGDPDTQYF. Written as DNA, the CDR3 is TGCAGTGGGGTGGGGGATCCAGATACGCAGTATTTT.

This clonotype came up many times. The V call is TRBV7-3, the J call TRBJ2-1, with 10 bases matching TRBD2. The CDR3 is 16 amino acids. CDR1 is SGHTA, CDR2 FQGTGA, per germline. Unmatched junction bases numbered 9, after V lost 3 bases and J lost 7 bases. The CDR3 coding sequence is TGTGCCAGCAGCTTGGCTAGCGGGAGAAGTGGGAATGAGCAGTTCTTC. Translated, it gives CASSLASGRSGNEQFF. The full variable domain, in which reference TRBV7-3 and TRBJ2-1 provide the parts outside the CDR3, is GAGVSQTPSNKVTEKGKYVELRCDPISGHTALYWYRQSLGQGPEFLIYFQGTGAADDSGLPNDRFFAVRPEGSVSTLKIQRTERGDSAVYLCASSLASGRSGNEQFFGPGTRLTVL.

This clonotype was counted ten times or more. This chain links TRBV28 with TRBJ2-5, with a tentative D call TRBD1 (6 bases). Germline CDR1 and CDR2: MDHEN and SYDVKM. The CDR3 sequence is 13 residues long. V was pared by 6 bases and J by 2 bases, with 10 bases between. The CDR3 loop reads CASRGASQETQYF. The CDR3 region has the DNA TGTGCCAGCAGGGGGGCTAGTCAAGAGACCCAGTACTTC.

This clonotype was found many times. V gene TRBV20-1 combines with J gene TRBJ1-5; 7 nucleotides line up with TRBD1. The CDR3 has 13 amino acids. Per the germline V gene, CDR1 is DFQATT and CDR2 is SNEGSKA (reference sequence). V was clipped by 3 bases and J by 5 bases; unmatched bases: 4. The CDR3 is CSARTGTHQPQHF. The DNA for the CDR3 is TGCAGTGCTAGGACAGGGACGCATCAGCCCCAGCATTTT.

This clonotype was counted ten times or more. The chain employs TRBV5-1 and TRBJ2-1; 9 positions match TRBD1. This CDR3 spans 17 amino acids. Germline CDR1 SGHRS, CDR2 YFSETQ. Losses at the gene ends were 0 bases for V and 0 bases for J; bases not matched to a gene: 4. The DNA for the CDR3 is TGCGCCAGCAGCTTGGATGGACAGGGGAGCTCCTACAATGAGCAGTTCTTC. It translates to CASSLDGQGSSYNEQFF.

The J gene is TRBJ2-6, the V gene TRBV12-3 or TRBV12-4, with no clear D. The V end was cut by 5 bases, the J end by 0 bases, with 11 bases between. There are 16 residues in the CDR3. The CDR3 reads CASSRTRASGANVLTF. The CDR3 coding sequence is TGTGCCAGCAGTCGAACCCGGGCCTCTGGGGCCAACGTCCTGACTTTC.

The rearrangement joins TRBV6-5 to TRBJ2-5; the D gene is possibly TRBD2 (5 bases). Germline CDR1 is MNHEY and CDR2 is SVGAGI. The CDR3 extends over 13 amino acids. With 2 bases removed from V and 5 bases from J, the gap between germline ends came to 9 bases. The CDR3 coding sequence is TGTGCCAGCAGTTACGCGAGAGGGGAGACCCAGTACTTC. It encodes CASSYARGETQYF.

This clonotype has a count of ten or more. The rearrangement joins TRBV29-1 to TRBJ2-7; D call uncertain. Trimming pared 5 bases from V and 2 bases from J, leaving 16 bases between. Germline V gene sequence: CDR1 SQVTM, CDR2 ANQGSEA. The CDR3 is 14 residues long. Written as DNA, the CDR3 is TGCAGCGTTACCTCTTCAAGAGCAACCTACGAGCAGTACTTC. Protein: CSVTSSRATYEQYF.

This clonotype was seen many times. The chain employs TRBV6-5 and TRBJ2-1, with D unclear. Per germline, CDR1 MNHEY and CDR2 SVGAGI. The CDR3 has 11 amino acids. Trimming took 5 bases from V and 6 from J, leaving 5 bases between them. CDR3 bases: TGTGCCAGCAGTACCTTCAATGAGCAGTTCTTC. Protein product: CASSTFNEQFF.

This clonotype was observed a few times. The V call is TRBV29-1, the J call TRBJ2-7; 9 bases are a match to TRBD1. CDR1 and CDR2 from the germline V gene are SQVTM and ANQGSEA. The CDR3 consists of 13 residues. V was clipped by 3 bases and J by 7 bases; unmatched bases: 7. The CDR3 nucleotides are TGCAGCGTTGAGCGACAGGGGGGTCGGGAGCAGTACTTC. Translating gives CSVERQGGREQYF.

The CDR3: CATQQGDSYEQYF. The DNA of the CDR3 is TGTGCCACCCAGCAAGGGGATTCCTACGAGCAGTACTTC. The chain links TRBV10-3 to TRBJ2-7; possibly TRBD1 for D (5 bases). Per the germline V gene, CDR1 is ENHRY and CDR2 is SYGVKD. V was shortened by 10 bases and J by 1 base, with 14 bases between the two germline ends. The CDR3 spans 13 residues.